This T cell receptor (beta chain) was identified during a study of blood T cell repertoires in COVID-19. Study-wide context: Material from acute and convalescent COVID-19 was sourced from the United States, Italy and Spain. In each case, the material was cDNA or gDNA derived from T cells, B-cell-depleted T cells, or PBMCs.

Data came from immunoSEQ multiplex PCR; TCRdb stores just in-frame clones and leaves some out. The sample records fewer than 350,000 clones, 89% being singletons. Per germline, CDR1 LGHDT and CDR2 YNNKEL (reference sequence). Losses at the gene ends were 2 bases for V and 7 bases for J; bases not matched to a gene: 6. The CDR3 contains 16 residues. The clonotype originates from a woman aged 40 to 50 who had recovered from COVID-19. Sequenced: PBMCs or T cells enriched from blood (not recorded which). This chain joins TRBV3-1 (or the pseudogene TRBV3-2) and TRBJ2-1; 12 bases map to TRBD2. The CDR3 DNA reads TGTGCCAGCAGCCAATATGGACTAGCGGGGAGGAATGAGCAGTTCTTC. Translating it yields CASSQYGLAGRNEQFF.